These 27 T cell receptor beta chains share one sample of origin, sequenced in a study of cytomegalovirus exposure and HLA in healthy donors. Produced via immunoSEQ multiplex PCR; TCRdb's table is partial and in-frame only. This sample has 220,000 or so clones, with over 80% found just once. Sequenced input: PBMCs. Receptor source: a young woman in good health and CMV-seropositive.

The J gene is TRBJ1-1, the V gene TRBV6-6; maybe TRBD1 (6 bases). Deletions cut 4 bases from V and 1 base from J, with 10 bases between. CDR3 length: 14 residues. Germline CDR1 reads MNHNY; CDR2 reads SVGAGI (reference sequence). The CDR3 sequence: CASSSSGANTEAFF. CDR3 nucleotide sequence: TGTGCCAGCAGTTCCTCGGGGGCGAACACTGAAGCTTTCTTT.

The CDR3 bases are TGTGCCAGCAGCTTATCTAGCGTAGCCACAGATACGCAGTATTTT. Protein: CASSLSSVATDTQYF. The genes are TRBV11-1 and TRBJ2-3, with D perhaps TRBD2 (6 bases). V lost 2 bases and J 2 bases, leaving 11 bases between the germline ends. CDR3 length equals 15 residues. Germline V gene sequence: CDR1 SGHAT, CDR2 FQDESV (reference sequence).

The sample holds a few counts of this clone. A read error is possible here, since a much larger clone lies one base away. The same CDR3 arises from other DNA sequences in this sample as well. The V and J genes are TRBV30 and TRBJ1-5; D is undetermined. The CDR3 runs 13 residues. V lost 0 bases to trimming and J lost 1 base, with 4 bases between them. Germline assignment: CDR1 GTSNPN and CDR2 SVGIG (reference sequence). The CDR3 DNA follows: TGTGCCTGGAGTGTACAGAGCAATCAGCCCCAGCATTTT. Amino acids: CAWSVQSNQPQHF.

The chain recombines TRBV6-6 with TRBJ2-7; unclear D gene. CDR3 length: 12 amino acids. CDR1 and CDR2 (germline): MNHNY, SVGAGI (reference sequence). The V end was cut by 10 bases, the J end by 3 bases, with 13 bases between. The CDR3 here is CATAGTVYEQYF. The CDR3 nucleotides are TGTGCCACTGCCGGAACAGTCTACGAGCAGTACTTC.

V is TRBV27 and J is TRBJ2-3, with 8 bases identical to TRBD2. CDR3 length: 15 amino acids. V trimming: 5 bases; J trimming: 3 bases; junction bases outside the gene matches: 7. In germline, CDR1 is MNHEY, CDR2 SMNVEV (reference sequence). As DNA, the CDR3 is TGTGCCAGCAGTACCCGGGAGGGCCCGACAGATACGCAGTATTTT. It codes for CASSTREGPTDTQYF.

The J gene is TRBJ2-5, the V gene TRBV6-5; the match to TRBD1 covers 9 bases. The CDR3 extends over 14 amino acids. V shed 5 bases, J shed 5 bases, and the junction held 6 bases outside the gene matches. Germline V gene sequence: CDR1 MNHEY, CDR2 SVGAGI. The CDR3 loop reads CASSEDRGWETQYF. CDR3 sequence (DNA): TGTGCCAGCAGTGAGGACAGGGGATGGGAGACCCAGTACTTC.

The CDR3, as DNA: TGTGCTAGTGGCTGGACGGCGGGGGAAGTGGAAGGCTACACCTTC. The encoded protein is CASGWTAGEVEGYTF. The chain uses TRBV12-5 and TRBJ1-2; D may be TRBD1 (5 bases). Trimming stripped 6 bases from V and 8 bases from J, with 22 bases between. The CDR3 covers 15 residues. Looked up from germline, CDR1 is LGHNT and CDR2 is FRNRAP. Variable domain in full (rest from reference TRBV12-5 and TRBJ1-2): DARVTQTPRHKVTEMGQEVTMRCQPILGHNTVFWYRQTMMQGLELLAYFRNRAPLDDSGMPKDRFSAEMPDATLATLKIQPSEPRDSAVYFCASGWTAGEVEGYTFGSGTRLTVV.

J is TRBJ1-3 and V is TRBV15, with D unresolved. Germline CDR1 and CDR2: LNHNV and YYDKDF (reference sequence). The CDR3 totals 16 residues. The ends were cut back, 0 bases at V and 2 bases at J, with 11 bases in the middle. CDR3 loop: CATSRDRIAAGNTIYF. In nucleotides, the CDR3 is TGTGCCACCAGCAGAGACCGAATTGCGGCTGGAAACACCATATATTTT.

The chain couples TRBV5-4 to TRBJ1-5, with D hard to call. The V end was cut by 0 bases, the J end by 7 bases, with 5 bases between. The germline CDR1 and CDR2 sequences are SGHNT and YYREEE (reference sequence). CDR3 length: 12 amino acids. In DNA form, the CDR3 reads TGTGCCAGCAGCTTGGCGGGCCAGCCCCAGCATTTT. Protein product: CASSLAGQPQHF.

The rearrangement joins TRBV10-3 to TRBJ2-3; D possibly matches TRBD1 or TRBD2 (5 bases each). The germline CDR1 and CDR2 sequences are ENHRY and SYGVKD. V shed 5 bases and J shed 5 bases, with 17 bases lying between them. There are 15 residues in the CDR3. CDR3 loop: CAISSRAGSQDTQYF. The CDR3 nucleotides read TGTGCCATCAGTTCCCGGGCAGGGAGTCAAGATACGCAGTATTTT.

The rearrangement uses TRBV7-8 and TRBJ2-7; no clear D gene. The ends were cut back, 2 bases at V and 2 bases at J, with 10 bases in the middle. The CDR3 has 14 residues. CDR1 SGHVS and CDR2 FQNEAQ come from the germline V gene. The CDR3 loop reads CASSLLKTAYEQYF. CDR3 sequence (DNA): TGTGCCAGCAGCTTATTGAAGACTGCCTACGAGCAGTACTTC. Full variable domain (rest looked up from reference TRBV7-8 and TRBJ2-7): GAGVSQSPRYKVAKRGQDVALRCDPISGHVSLFWYQQALGQGPEFLTYFQNEAQLDKSGLPSDRFFAERPEGSVSTLKIQRTQQEDSAVYLCASSLLKTAYEQYFGPGTRLTVT.

The J gene is TRBJ2-7, the V gene TRBV2; D is possibly TRBD1 (7 bases). Germline CDR1 and CDR2: SNHLY and FYNNEI. The germline V and J ends were trimmed by 7 bases and 5 bases, with 18 bases remaining between them. The CDR3 covers 14 residues. CDR3 DNA: TGTGCCAGCAATTATCAGGGGGGTGTCGACGAGCAGTACTTC. Translation: CASNYQGGVDEQYF.

The rearrangement joins TRBV6-5 to TRBJ1-2, with TRBD1 identical over 7 bases. V was pared by 5 bases and J by 3 bases, with 9 bases of the junction left unmatched. Germline CDR1 is MNHEY and CDR2 is SVGAGI. The CDR3 is made up of 15 amino acids. The chain's CDR3 is CASSPHRGLYYGYTF. CDR3 sequence (DNA): TGTGCCAGCAGTCCACATAGGGGGCTGTACTATGGCTACACCTTC.

V gene TRBV5-6 combines with J gene TRBJ2-7, with D uncertain. Trimming removed 0 bases from V and 4 bases from J, with 11 bases in between. CDR1 is SGHDT and CDR2 is YYEEEE in the germline V gene. The CDR3 runs 14 residues. CDR3: CASSLEGGYYEQYF. Here the CDR3 DNA reads TGTGCCAGCAGCTTGGAAGGCGGATATTACGAGCAGTACTTC. Looking up the rest from reference TRBV5-6 and TRBJ2-7 gives the full variable domain: DAGVTQSPTHLIKTRGQQVTLRCSPKSGHDTVSWYQQALGQGPQFIFQYYEEEERQRGNFPDRFSGHQFPNYSSELNVNALLLGDSALYLCASSLEGGYYEQYFGPGTRLTVT.

This chain joins TRBV7-2 and TRBJ2-4, with D possibly TRBD1 on 6 matching bases. CDR1 is SGHTA, CDR2 FQGNSA, per germline. V lost 2 bases, J lost 0 bases, and 11 bases lay in between. CDR3 length equals 16 residues. The CDR3 DNA reads as TGTGCCAGCAGCTTAATTACAGGGCTAGCCAAAAACATTCAGTACTTC. Protein sequence: CASSLITGLAKNIQYF.

The J gene is TRBJ1-1, the V gene TRBV5-1; D possibly corresponds to TRBD1 (5 bases). The CDR3 has 13 residues. Trimming stripped 2 bases from V and 3 bases from J, with 8 bases between. Germline-derived CDR1 and CDR2 are SGHRS and YFSETQ. CDR3 amino acids: CASSLMGHTEAFF. The CDR3, as DNA: TGCGCCAGCAGCTTAATGGGGCACACTGAAGCTTTCTTT.

The chain joins TRBV27 to TRBJ1-1; 7 bases agree with TRBD1. Germline V gives CDR1 MNHEY, CDR2 SMNVEV (reference sequence). J lost 5 bases, V lost 6 bases, and 6 bases had no gene match. The CDR3 totals 13 residues. The CDR3 DNA follows: TGTGCCAGCAGATTTCAGACAGGGACTGAAGCTTTCTTT. This encodes CASRFQTGTEAFF.

The chain uses TRBV6-1 and TRBJ2-5; D possibly corresponds to TRBD2 (5 bases). Germline values: CDR1 MNHNS, CDR2 SASEGT. Trimming removed 4 bases from V and 2 bases from J, with 14 bases in between. The CDR3 consists of 15 residues. The CDR3 bases are TGTGCCAGCAGTGGAATGAAGCGGCAACAAGAGACCCAGTACTTC. Translation: CASSGMKRQQETQYF.

V is TRBV25-1 and J is TRBJ2-5; TRBD2 matches 10 bases. CDR1 MGHDK and CDR2 SYGVNS come from the germline V gene. The trim removed 10 bases at V and 2 bases at J, leaving 13 bases unmatched. CDR3 length: 16 residues. Here the CDR3 reads CATSPLAGFTQETQYF. The CDR3 DNA sequence: TGTGCCACTTCGCCACTAGCGGGATTTACTCAAGAGACCCAGTACTTC.

The genes are TRBV29-1 and TRBJ1-2; TRBD1 matches at 7 bases. Germline values: CDR1 SQVTM, CDR2 ANQGSEA. V was pared by 6 bases and J by 4 bases, with 8 bases of the junction left unmatched. CDR3 length equals 13 residues. CDR3 DNA sequence: TGCAGCGTAGCTCCGGGACAGCTCTATGGCTACACCTTC. Translating it yields CSVAPGQLYGYTF.

The rearrangement joins TRBV5-1 to TRBJ1-1; possible D gene TRBD1, 6 bases. This CDR3 is built from 16 residues. The V gene's germline CDR1 is SGHRS and CDR2 YFSETQ. Trimming took 3 bases from V and 7 from J, leaving 22 bases between them. CDR3 protein: CASSWTPQTGDGEAFF. The CDR3 DNA follows: TGCGCCAGCAGCTGGACCCCCCAGACAGGTGACGGTGAAGCTTTCTTT.

The gene calls are TRBV28 and TRBJ2-5; unclear D gene. Trimming took 6 bases from V and 5 from J, leaving 7 bases between them. This CDR3 has 11 residues. The germline CDR1 and CDR2 sequences are MDHEN and SYDVKM. The DNA for the CDR3 is TGTGCCAGCAGATACCGCGAGACCCAGTACTTC. This sequence encodes CASRYRETQYF.

The chain joins TRBV25-1 to TRBJ2-3, with 10 bases aligning to TRBD2. Trimming took 7 bases from V and 4 from J; bases not matched to a gene: 8. CDR3 length: 15 amino acids. Germline CDR1 MGHDK, CDR2 SYGVNS. This chain's CDR3 is CASTRSSGRADTQYF. DNA for the CDR3: TGTGCCAGCACTCGATCTAGCGGGAGAGCAGATACGCAGTATTTT.

This clone has a handful of counts. The chain employs TRBV4-1 and TRBJ1-1; D is uncertain. This CDR3 has 14 residues. Germline lookup yields CDR1 MGHRA and CDR2 YSYEKL. The V gene lost 7 bases and the J gene lost 1 base, with 13 bases spanning the gap. Here the CDR3 DNA reads TGCGCCAGCACCAAGGGAGCGGGGAACACTGAAGCTTTCTTT. Residues: CASTKGAGNTEAFF.

The chain joins TRBV15 to TRBJ1-2; no clear D. Trimming removed 0 bases from V and 8 bases from J, with 13 bases in between. The CDR3 is 14 amino acids. Germline assignment: CDR1 LNHNV and CDR2 YYDKDF (reference sequence). The CDR3 DNA reads TGTGCCACCAGCAGAGATTCACGGAACTCCGGCTACACCTTC. Translating gives CATSRDSRNSGYTF.

This chain links TRBV27 with TRBJ2-7; TRBD2 aligns across 10 bases. Per the germline V gene, CDR1 is MNHEY and CDR2 is SMNVEV (reference sequence). The CDR3 totals 17 residues. V was clipped by 5 bases and J by 0 bases; unmatched bases: 10. The CDR3 DNA sequence: TGTGCCAGCAGTCAAGTCACGGGACTAGCGAGCTCCTACGAGCAGTACTTC. Translating gives CASSQVTGLASSYEQYF.

The rearrangement uses TRBV13 and TRBJ1-1; 7 nucleotides agree with TRBD1. Trimming removed 5 bases from V and 0 bases from J; junction bases left unmatched: 3. The CDR3 extends over 14 amino acids. CDR1 is PRHDT, CDR2 FYEKMQ, per germline (reference sequence). This CDR3 is CASSVGQLNTEAFF. The CDR3 region has the DNA TGTGCCAGCAGCGTGGGACAGTTGAACACTGAAGCTTTCTTT.